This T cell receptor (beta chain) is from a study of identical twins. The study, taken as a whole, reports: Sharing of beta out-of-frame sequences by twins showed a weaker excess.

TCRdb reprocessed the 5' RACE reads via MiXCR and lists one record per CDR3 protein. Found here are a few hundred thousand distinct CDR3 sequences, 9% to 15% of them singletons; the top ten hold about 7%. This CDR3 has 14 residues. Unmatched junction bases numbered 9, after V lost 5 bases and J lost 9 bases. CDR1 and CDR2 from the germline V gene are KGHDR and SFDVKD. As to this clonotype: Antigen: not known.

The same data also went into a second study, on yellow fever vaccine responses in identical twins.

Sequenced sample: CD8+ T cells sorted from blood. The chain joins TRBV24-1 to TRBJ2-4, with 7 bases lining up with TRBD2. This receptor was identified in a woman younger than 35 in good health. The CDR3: CATSASSGPTIQYF. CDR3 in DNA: TGTGCCACCAGTGCGTCTAGCGGACCCACCATTCAGTACTTC.